A selection of T cell receptor beta chains follows, all from one sample in a study of monozygotic twins with inflammatory bowel disease. TCRdb re-called the 5' RACE reads, yielding one record per CDR3 amino acid sequence without DNA. The listing contains some 400,000 distinct CDR3 sequences. Sequenced input: blood. The receptors derive from a human donor with ulcerative colitis or Crohn's disease, or a healthy co-twin of an affected twin (not recorded which). Both conserved end residues are part of each CDR3. Each record gives: J gene, clone size, V gene, CDR3 length, CDR3 protein. The listing skips clone size in some rows; elsewhere it reads once, few, many or a size class.

TRBJ2-2	-	TRBV5-1	15	CASSFGGRNTGELFF
TRBJ2-1	-	TRBV7-3	15	CASSLIAGSYNEQFF
TRBJ2-1	-	TRBV5-1	16	CASSPGQGESYNEQFF
TRBJ2-3	-	TRBV4-1	18	CASSQLTGLASSTDTQYF
TRBJ1-3	-	TRBV29-1	14	CSVWDRDYGNTIYF
TRBJ2-2	-	TRBV5-1	19	CASSQSGTSEPGNTGELFF
TRBJ2-1	-	TRBV20-1	14	CSARTSGNVNEQFF
TRBJ2-7	-	TRBV4-3	15	CASSQDGTGSYEQYF
TRBJ1-3	-	TRBV28	13	CASALSSGNTIYF
TRBJ2-1	-	TRBV7-2	17	CASSILAGGSSYNEQFF
TRBJ2-5	-	TRBV7-2	16	CASSLLTSGSWETQYF
TRBJ2-6	-	TRBV12-3/TRBV12-4	18	CASRRSETGVAGANVLTF
TRBJ2-1	-	TRBV28	15	CASSLRSSSYNEQFF
TRBJ2-3	-	TRBV5-1	15	CASSFGQGSTDTQYF
TRBJ2-1	-	TRBV29-1	14	CSVEPGTPYNEQFF
TRBJ2-4	-	TRBV18	14	CASSPVQGENIQYF
TRBJ2-5	-	TRBV4-2	15	CASSQTTGGAETQYF
TRBJ1-2	-	TRBV19	16	CASSPGDRQPIFGYTF
TRBJ1-1	-	TRBV12-3/TRBV12-4	14	CASSPQGVSTEAFF
TRBJ2-7	-	TRBV5-1	16	CASSLTSTGQVYEQYF
TRBJ1-4	-	TRBV5-1	14	CASSFTGAREKLFF
TRBJ2-5	-	TRBV2	12	CASMGTQETQYF
TRBJ1-1	-	TRBV29-1	13	CSVDDKLNTEAFF
TRBJ2-7	-	TRBV3-1	13	CASGQPPAYEQYF
TRBJ2-3	-	TRBV14	17	CASSQEVASGPTDTQYF
TRBJ2-2	-	TRBV18	15	CASSPPGATSGELFF
TRBJ1-1	-	TRBV7-9	14	CASGPIESNTEAFF
TRBJ2-1	-	TRBV2	14	CASSDFPNVDEQFF
TRBJ2-7	-	TRBV5-1	15	CASSLGDGRTYEQYF
TRBJ2-7	-	TRBV20-1	14	CSARDGGGNYEQYF
TRBJ1-1	-	TRBV5-1	14	CASSLRTSNTEAFF
TRBJ1-5	-	TRBV7-2	14	CASSLGLSNQPQHF
TRBJ2-1	-	TRBV5-4	16	CASSLAASGRYNEQFF
TRBJ1-5	-	TRBV30	15	CAWRTNGASNQPQHF
TRBJ2-3	-	TRBV6-1	14	CASSLAGLRDTQYF
TRBJ1-1	-	TRBV12-3/TRBV12-4	13	CASSPGGGLRAFF
TRBJ2-1	-	TRBV20-1	14	CSAREWGHYNEQFF
TRBJ2-1	medium-sized	TRBV2	12	CASRARNNEQFF
TRBJ2-7	-	TRBV29-1	11	CSVERSFEQYF
TRBJ1-1	-	TRBV29-1	11	CSVGGRNEAFF
TRBJ2-2	-	TRBV30	13	CAWSGEYTGELFF
TRBJ2-1	-	TRBV27	19	CASSSGDLAGGVRYNEQFF
TRBJ2-7	-	TRBV20-1	13	CSAWTEGISEQYF
TRBJ1-5	-	TRBV3-1	15	CASSQDGGSKQPQHF
TRBJ2-1	-	TRBV7-8	15	CASSLGLADDPEQFF
TRBJ2-7	-	TRBV14	11	CASSQVDEQYF
TRBJ2-3	-	TRBV9	16	CASSLPGPATTDTQYF
TRBJ2-2	-	TRBV5-1	17	CASSSQPGQVATGELFF
TRBJ1-5	-	TRBV29-1	13	CSVVAGMGQPQHF
TRBJ2-1	-	TRBV28	15	CASSLPGGLTNLQFF
TRBJ2-5	-	TRBV25-1	13	CASSEGARETQYF
TRBJ2-3	-	TRBV20-1	12	CSAGGPTDTQYF
TRBJ2-5	-	TRBV6-2/TRBV6-3	12	CASNDREETQYF
TRBJ2-7	-	TRBV20-1	13	CSAISGGEAEQYF